This TCR beta chain was observed in a study of cytomegalovirus exposure and HLA in healthy donors. About the study: From donors who were HLA-typed, an early data release held about 85 million unique TCRs. Study-level findings and limits: Being indistinguishable, some V segments were excluded, TRBV6-2 and TRBV6-3 among them. Reportedly, cytomegalovirus status was diagnosed with high sensitivity and specificity. Later analysis showed TCR association rates varying by HLA locus, highest for DRB1 and lowest for HLA-C.

It was with 60 Vbeta and 13 Jbeta primers that the PCR ran. Some clones are missing from TCRdb's copy, which holds only in-frame ones; the method was immunoSEQ multiplex PCR. The data show approximately 160,000 clones, 70% to 85% seen once. The CDR3 is 14 amino acids. Points on this clone: Its antigen is not identified.

Source material: PBMCs. This TCR was recovered from a woman aged 25 to 45 in good health and CMV-seronegative. The V gene is TRBV12-2, the J gene TRBJ2-7; TRBD1, as called in the table, went unchecked against the DNA. TRBV12-2 is listed as a pseudogene. As DNA, the CDR3 is TGTGCAAGTCGCTTATACGGACAGGCGTACGAGCAGTACTTC. Amino acids: CASRLYGQAYEQYF.